The 21 T cell receptor beta chains below come from one sample, sequenced in a study of control samples from healthy donors and cancer patients. Clones were sequenced by immunoSEQ multiplex PCR, and TCRdb holds only the in-frame ones, with some missing. Altogether around 170,000 clones are present, around 89% being singletons, with the ten largest covering just over 1.4%. The sequencing sample was made of blood. The receptors derive from a woman between 45 and 60 years old in good health.

This chain links TRBV5-4 with TRBJ2-5, with D perhaps matching TRBD1 (6 bases). V was clipped by 4 bases and J by 4 bases, with 23 bases between them. The CDR3 runs to 17 residues. Germline-derived CDR1 and CDR2 are SGHNT and YYREEE (reference sequence). CDR3 nucleotides: TGTGCCAGCAGCGCCGACGGACAGCACTTGGTTCGAGAGACCCAGTACTTC. It translates to CASSADGQHLVRETQYF.

On this clone itself: One end of the junction fails to match germline, which may point to a read error. The chain has TRBV3-1 (or the pseudogene TRBV3-2) and TRBJ1-6, with D possibly TRBD1 on 5 matching bases. CDR3 size: 14 residues. Germline lookup yields CDR1 LGHDT and CDR2 YNNKEL (reference sequence). CDR3 sequence (DNA): TGTGCCACCAGCTTGGGGGGGGATAATTCACCCCTCCACTTT. Protein product: CATSLGGDNSPLHF.

The rearrangement links TRBV24-1 to TRBJ1-2; D might be TRBD1 (6 bases). CDR3 length: 16 amino acids. Germline V lookup: CDR1 KGHDR, CDR2 SFDVKD. V lost 3 bases and J 3 bases, leaving 16 bases between the germline ends. The CDR3: CATSDPRNRGHYGYTF. The CDR3 DNA reads as TGTGCCACCAGTGATCCCAGGAATCGGGGGCACTATGGCTACACCTTC.

The chain couples TRBV28 to TRBJ1-2, with a possible D match to TRBD1 (5 bases). Between the trimmed V and J ends, which lost 7 bases and 7 bases, there was a span of 22 bases. From germline, CDR1 is MDHEN and CDR2 SYDVKM. CDR3 length: 15 amino acids. The CDR3 DNA reads TGTGCCAGCATTCAACCGGGACTTCAGAAGGGTGGCTACACCTTC. This translates into CASIQPGLQKGGYTF.

The chain joins TRBV5-6 to TRBJ1-5; no definite D call. The V gene lost 0 bases and the J gene lost 9 bases, with 13 bases spanning the gap. The CDR3 runs to 14 residues. The germline CDR1 and CDR2 sequences are SGHDT and YYEEEE. The CDR3 nucleotides read TGTGCCAGCAGCTTGGACGGGGTGAGTTGGCCCCAGCATTTT. Amino acid sequence: CASSLDGVSWPQHF.

The chain combines TRBV7-8 with TRBJ1-2; possibly TRBD1 for D (5 bases). The CDR3 covers 15 residues. V lost 2 bases to trimming and J lost 0 bases, with 10 bases between them. Germline lookup yields CDR1 SGHVS and CDR2 FQNEAQ. The CDR3 loop reads CASSLQGGANYGYTF. In DNA, the CDR3 is TGTGCCAGCAGCTTACAGGGAGGAGCTAACTATGGCTACACCTTC.

This chain uses TRBV3-1 (or the pseudogene TRBV3-2) with TRBJ2-5; D ambiguous. Germline V gives CDR1 LGHDT, CDR2 YNNKEL (reference sequence). The CDR3 contains 20 residues. The V end lost 1 base, the J end lost 2 bases, and 26 bases lay between the germline ends. For the CDR3, the DNA is TGTGCCAGCAGCCAAGGACACCCACGACTGCGCCGGCAACAACAAGAGACCCAGTACTTC. This codes for CASSQGHPRLRRQQQETQYF.

In DNA form, the CDR3 reads TGCGCCAGCAGCCTCAAGGAGGGACAGGGGAACTCCTACGAGCAGTACTTC. Its protein product is CASSLKEGQGNSYEQYF. This chain joins TRBV4-1 and TRBJ2-7; 10 nucleotides align to TRBD1. The CDR3 extends over 17 amino acids. The V segment lost 4 bases and the J segment 0 bases; nucleotides outside the gene matches: 9. CDR1 is MGHRA and CDR2 is YSYEKL in the germline V gene.

This clone was recorded only once. The genes are TRBV4-1 and TRBJ1-2, with D tentatively TRBD1 (6 bases). V was shortened by 5 bases and J by 1 base, with 14 bases between the two germline ends. CDR1 MGHRA and CDR2 YSYEKL come from the germline V gene. The CDR3 length is 15 residues. The CDR3 DNA reads TGCGCCAGCAGCGTATTTGGGGGGCTTAACTATGGCTACACCTTC. This encodes CASSVFGGLNYGYTF.

J is TRBJ2-3 and V is TRBV30; maybe TRBD2 (6 bases). There are 14 residues in the CDR3. Per germline, CDR1 GTSNPN and CDR2 SVGIG (reference sequence). V lost 1 base, J lost 3 bases, and 11 bases lay in between. CDR3 coding DNA: TGTGCCTGGAGTGGACTAGTGGCGACAGATACGCAGTATTTT. It encodes CAWSGLVATDTQYF.

The chain employs TRBV18 and TRBJ1-4, with D hard to call. V gave up 8 bases and J gave up 12 bases, with 16 bases separating them. Germline-derived CDR1 and CDR2 are KGHSH and LQKENI. The CDR3 contains 12 residues. CDR3 bases: TGTGCCAGCCGGACGGGAGCGGAGGAACTGTTTTTT. This gives the protein CASRTGAEELFF.

V is TRBV6-5 and J is TRBJ2-1; D might be TRBD1 (5 bases). Trimming left V 5 bases short and J 6 bases short, with 11 bases between. Per the germline V gene, CDR1 is MNHEY and CDR2 is SVGAGI. The CDR3 contains 13 residues. CDR3 protein: CASSQPRGNEQFF. For the CDR3, the DNA is TGTGCCAGCAGTCAACCTAGGGGCAATGAGCAGTTCTTC.

This chain links TRBV6-2 or TRBV6-3 with TRBJ2-5; D is unresolved. Germline values: CDR1 MNHEY, CDR2 SVGEGT. The CDR3 covers 11 residues. V lost 5 bases to trimming and J lost 7 bases, with 8 bases between them. The CDR3, as DNA: TGTGCCAGCAGTGACGGCGCGACCCAGTACTTC. It specifies CASSDGATQYF.

This chain uses TRBV19 with TRBJ1-5; 9 nucleotides align to TRBD1. V lost 9 bases to trimming and J lost 1 base; unmatched junction nucleotides: 7. This CDR3 is built from 15 residues. The germline V gene encodes CDR1 LNHDA and CDR2 SQIVND (reference sequence). The CDR3 protein is CARGKGQGSNQPQHF. CDR3 bases: TGTGCCAGAGGAAAGGGACAGGGAAGCAATCAGCCCCAGCATTTT.

J is TRBJ1-2 and V is TRBV5-1, with TRBD1 as a possible D gene (5 bases). This CDR3 has 14 residues. Deletions cut 4 bases from V and 3 bases from J, with 13 bases between. Per germline, CDR1 SGHRS and CDR2 YFSETQ. The CDR3 spells CASSQDTGDYGYTF. DNA for the CDR3: TGCGCCAGCAGCCAGGACACCGGTGACTATGGCTACACCTTC.

Only a few counts were recorded for this clone. This chain connects TRBV14 to TRBJ1-6, with TRBD1 identical over 9 bases. Unmatched junction bases numbered 1, after V lost 4 bases and J lost 9 bases. Germline V CDR1 and CDR2: SGHDN, FVKESK. The CDR3 sequence is 13 residues long. The DNA of the CDR3 is TGTGCCAGCAGCCGGGACAGGGTTTCACCCCTCCACTTT. Translated: CASSRDRVSPLHF.

This sequence joins TRBV7-2 and TRBJ1-1, with D possibly matching TRBD1 (6 bases). V lost 4 bases and J lost 4, with 22 bases in between. Germline CDR1 reads SGHTA; CDR2 reads FQGNSA. This CDR3 is 17 amino acids long. CDR3 in amino acids: CASSSPRDVRGTTEAFF. In DNA, the CDR3 is TGTGCCAGCAGCTCCCCAAGGGATGTAAGGGGGACCACTGAAGCTTTCTTT.

The chain is built from TRBV27 and TRBJ2-7, with D hard to call. Germline V gene data show CDR1 as MNHEY and CDR2 as SMNVEV (reference sequence). V lost 3 bases to trimming and J lost 0 bases, with 6 bases between them. This CDR3 is built from 13 residues. The chain's CDR3 is CASSFPGSYEQYF. The CDR3 coding sequence is TGTGCCAGCAGTTTTCCAGGCTCCTACGAGCAGTACTTC.

The chain recombines TRBV9 with TRBJ2-7; D might be TRBD1 or TRBD2, each matching 5 bases. The CDR3 sequence is 13 residues long. Trimming removed 1 base from V and 8 bases from J, with 13 bases in between. Germline-derived CDR1 and CDR2 are SGDLS and YYNGEE. The CDR3 sequence: CASSVMDRDQQYF. CDR3 DNA sequence: TGTGCCAGCAGCGTAATGGACCGGGACCAGCAGTACTTC. Filled out from reference TRBV9 and TRBJ2-7, the complete variable domain reads DSGVTQTPKHLITATGQRVTLRCSPRSGDLSVYWYQQSLDQGLQFLIQYYNGEERAKGNILERFSAQQFPDLHSELNLSSLELGDSALYFCASSVMDRDQQYFGPGTRLTVT.

The chain recombines TRBV12-3 or TRBV12-4 with TRBJ2-3; weak D call: TRBD1 (5 bases). The germline V and J ends were trimmed by 7 bases and 4 bases, with 9 bases remaining between them. The CDR3 consists of 12 residues. The CDR3 nucleotides are TGTGCCAGCACAGGGTGGGCAGATACGCAGTATTTT. It is translated as CASTGWADTQYF.

V gene TRBV28 combines with J gene TRBJ2-1, with 10 bases fitting TRBD1. The germline CDR1 and CDR2 sequences are MDHEN and SYDVKM. With 5 bases clipped from V and 4 bases from J, the junction kept 5 bases outside the gene matches. There are 15 residues in the CDR3. The CDR3 bases are TGTGCCAGCAGTACCGGACAGGGGGATTACAATGAGCAGTTCTTC. It codes for CASSTGQGDYNEQFF.